This T cell receptor (beta chain) is from a study of blood T cell repertoires in COVID-19. Trimming stripped 1 base from V and 8 bases from J, with 6 bases between. The CDR3 sequence is 11 residues long. Germline CDR1 reads GTSNPN; CDR2 reads SVGIG (reference sequence). Repertoires were generated with immunoSEQ multiplex PCR, while TCRdb's copy carries only in-frame clones and drops some. Of about 80,000 clones listed, more than 70% are singletons. This receptor was taken from a man in his 70s with active or convalescent COVID-19. The gene calls are TRBV30 and TRBJ2-1; D remains ambiguous. Sequenced: peripheral blood. The CDR3 DNA reads TGTGCCTGGAGTGGAGGCTATGAGCAGTTCTTC. It is translated as CAWSGGYEQFF.